The subject of this entry is one T cell receptor beta chain. Its antigen is not known. Treatment meaning: roughly 10-day PBMC culture with coronavirus spike peptide pools or control peptides (ViraFEST assay). ViraFEST stimulated the growth of antigen-specific T cells using peptide pools and subsequently profiled their TCRs by sequencing. The assay that was used to sequence DNA from cultured CD4+ T cells was the Oncomine TCR Beta short-read assay. TCRdb re-called the PCR reads with MiXCR, one entry per CDR3 protein. The sample lists under 15,000 distinct CDR3 sequences; over 40% were seen once. The data belong to a study of vaccination and CD4 T cells after COVID-19. Overall study results and limits: Among convalescent patients, a median roughly 90% of reactive clones emerged only after vaccination.

Germline CDR1 reads SGHDT; CDR2 reads YYEEEE. The V end lost 0 bases, the J end lost 6 bases, and 16 bases lay between the germline ends. The CDR3 spans 16 residues. Sequenced input: CD4+ T cells from blood, cultured in vitro. The receptor comes from a human donor who had recovered from COVID-19. The gene calls are TRBV5-6 and TRBJ2-1; D may correspond to TRBD1 or TRBD2 (5 bases each). The CDR3 region has the DNA TGTGCCAGCAGCTTGGGCTCGAGGGGTCCATCCAATGAGCAGTTCTTC. It is translated as CASSLGSRGPSNEQFF.